The rows below give T cell receptor beta chains drawn from one sample of a study of CD8+ T cells in alopecia areata. This table comes from immunoSEQ multiplex PCR, and its TCRdb copy is limited to in-frame clones, with some not included. Of about 200,000 clones listed, approximately 67% are singletons. Sequences were derived from CD4+ T cells sorted from blood, sampled around week 50, from a patient treated with tofacitinib. These receptors all come from a human donor with alopecia areata. Each CDR3 is given with its conserved first and last residue. D genes are given only for firm matches. Some rows mark clone size as missing; the rest say once, few, many or name a class of expanded clone.

D | size | J | V | DNA | CDR3
TRBD2 | . | TRBJ2-7 | TRBV30 | TGTGCCTGGAGTGGAGCGGGGGTTCCGTCCGAGCAGTACTTC | CAWSGAGVPSEQYF
TRBD1 | . | TRBJ1-5 | TRBV6-1 | TGTGCCAGCAGAGGACAGGGGGATCACCAGCCCCAGCATTTT | CASRGQGDHQPQHF
. | . | TRBJ2-3 | TRBV30 | TGTGCCTGGAGTTACGGCACAGATACGCAGTATTTT | CAWSYGTDTQYF
. | . | TRBJ2-7 | TRBV6-5 | TGTGCCAGCTCGACCGCGTCCTACGAGCAGTACTTC | CASSTASYEQYF
. | . | TRBJ1-5 | TRBV2 | TGTGCCAGCAGTGAAGAGGCAAATCAGCCCCAGCATTTT | CASSEEANQPQHF
. | . | TRBJ2-5 | TRBV7-2 | TGTGCCAGCAGCAAGACTACCCAAGAGACCCAGTACTTC | CASSKTTQETQYF
TRBD2 | . | TRBJ2-6 | TRBV5-1 | TGCGCCAGCAGCAACGGGGGGAAGAAGCACTCTGGGGCCAACGTCCTGACTTTC | CASSNGGKKHSGANVLTF
. | . | TRBJ1-1 | TRBV14 | TGTGCCAGCAGCCAAGACGAGGTACCGAGAACTGAAGCTTTCTTT | CASSQDEVPRTEAFF
. | few | TRBJ2-5 | TRBV7-2 | TGTGCCAGCAGCTGGCCCCGGTTCGAGGAGACCCAGTACTTC | CASSWPRFEETQYF
. | once | TRBJ2-6 | TRBV5-1 | TGCGCCAGCAGCCGATCCGACCGGCCCACTGGGGCCAACGTCCTGACTTTC | CASSRSDRPTGANVLTF
. | . | TRBJ2-7 | TRBV6-5 | TGTGCCAGCAGCTTAACAGGGCCCGCGGTCGAGCAGTACTTC | CASSLTGPAVEQYF
. | few | TRBJ1-6 | TRBV9 | TGTGCCAGCAGCGCCCAGCCCCCGGGTGGGGGTGGGTATAATTCACCCCTCCACTTT | CASSAQPPGGGGYNSPLHF
. | . | TRBJ1-2 | TRBV30 | TGTGCCTGGAGTGGTGGTGGGGGCAGAGGGAACTATGGCTACACCTTC | CAWSGGGGRGNYGYTF
. | few | TRBJ2-7 | TRBV7-9 | TGTGCCAGCAGCCCTACATCGGGACCTAAGTTTGAGCAGTACTTC | CASSPTSGPKFEQYF
. | many | TRBJ2-5 | TRBV7-2 | TGTGCCAGCAGCAAGCGGGCGGGGAACTCCAATGTTGGGACCCAGTACTTC | CASSKRAGNSNVGTQYF
. | few | TRBJ2-1 | TRBV29-1 | TGCAGCGTTGACGGGTTCAATGAGCAGTTCTTC | CSVDGFNEQFF
. | . | TRBJ2-3 | TRBV29-1 | TGCAGCGTTGCGGACATTTCTAGCACAGATACGCAGTATTTT | CSVADISSTDTQYF
TRBD2 | . | TRBJ2-2 | TRBV30 | TGTGCCTGGAAGAAGGTAGTGGGACTAGCGGGGACGTTCGCGAACACCGGGGAGCTGTTTTTT | CAWKKVVGLAGTFANTGELFF
TRBD1 | . | TRBJ1-1 | TRBV6-7 | TGTGCCAGGGCTAGAGACAGGGCACGGGCTTTCGAAGCTTTCTTT | CARARDRARAFEAFF
. | . | TRBJ2-7 | TRBV7-8 | TGTGCCAGCAGACAAGGCCCTCTCCGACGGGAGCAGTACTTC | CASRQGPLRREQYF
TRBD2 | few | TRBJ2-3 | TRBV29-1 | TGCAGCGTCTTGCCTTCGGGGGGGAACACAGATACGCAGTATTTT | CSVLPSGGNTDTQYF
TRBD1 | few | TRBJ1-2 | TRBV2 | TGTGCCAGCAGTGAACAGGGGGCGCCTCAAGGCTACACCTTC | CASSEQGAPQGYTF
TRBD2 | few | TRBJ2-2 | TRBV14 | TGTGCCAGCAGCCAAGTAGCGGGGGACACCGGGGAGCTGTTTTTT | CASSQVAGDTGELFF
TRBD1 | . | TRBJ2-3 | TRBV29-1 | TGCAGCGTGGGACAGGGGTTAGATACGCAGTATTTT | CSVGQGLDTQYF
TRBD2 | . | TRBJ2-1 | TRBV29-1 | TGCAGCGTTTCCGGCGGGGGGACATACAATGAGCAGTTCTTC | CSVSGGGTYNEQFF
TRBD1 | few | TRBJ1-1 | TRBV5-1 | TGCGCCAGCAGCTGGGACAGGATGAACACTGAAGCTTTCTTT | CASSWDRMNTEAFF
. | . | TRBJ2-7 | TRBV30 | TGTGCCTGGAGTACTAGCTCCTACGAGCAGTACTTC | CAWSTSSYEQYF
. | . | TRBJ2-3 | TRBV20-1 | TGCAGTGCTAGTCCAGATACGCAGTATTTT | CSASPDTQYF
. | . | TRBJ2-5 | TRBV20-1 | TGCAGTCCTCGGACCCCGCAGGCCCAGTACTTC | CSPRTPQAQYF
. | . | TRBJ2-6 | TRBV29-1 | TGCAGCGTTGAAGGGCCCCAGGGGAATGACTCTGGGGCCAACGTCCTGACTTTC | CSVEGPQGNDSGANVLTF
. | . | TRBJ2-5 | TRBV6-1 | TGTGCCAGTATGGACCGGGAAGGCAGGACCCAGTACTTC | CASMDREGRTQYF
. | once | TRBJ2-4 | TRBV30 | TGTGCCTGGAGTGTAACTGAGGACGCCCGGTACTTC | CAWSVTEDARYF
TRBD1 | few | TRBJ2-2 | TRBV9 | TGTGCCAGCAGCGCCCGGCAGGGGGCCGGGGAGCTGTTTTTT | CASSARQGAGELFF
. | . | TRBJ2-2 | TRBV5-1 | TGCGCCAGTGTGGACACCCCGAACACCGGGGAGCTGTTTTTT | CASVDTPNTGELFF
. | . | TRBJ2-6 | TRBV4-3 | TGCGCCAGTACGACGGAACCCTCTGGGGCCAACGTCCTGACTTTC | CASTTEPSGANVLTF
. | . | TRBJ2-5 | TRBV2 | TGTGCCAGCAGGGGGTTTGAAGAGACCCAGTACTTC | CASRGFEETQYF
. | . | TRBJ2-7 | TRBV7-6 | TGTGCCAGCAGCCCGCGGGGAGGTAGCTCCTACGAGCAGTACTTC | CASSPRGGSSYEQYF
TRBD2 | . | TRBJ2-7 | TRBV7-9 | TGTGCCAGCAGCTCCCCGGGGGGGCCGTACGAGCAGTACTTC | CASSSPGGPYEQYF
TRBD2 | . | TRBJ2-7 | TRBV6-5 | TGTGCCAGCAATAGGCCGGGACTACCCTACGAGCAGTACTTC | CASNRPGLPYEQYF
. | . | TRBJ1-1 | TRBV10-2 | TGCGCCAGCAGTGATGGGAAAGCTTTCTTT | CASSDGKAFF
. | . | TRBJ2-2 | TRBV7-2 | TGTGCCAGCATCCCTTTACTCGACACCGGGGAGCTGTTTTTT | CASIPLLDTGELFF
. | . | TRBJ1-1 | TRBV29-1 | TGCAGCGTTACACCTAAATTGGTCCCTGAAGCTTTCTTT | CSVTPKLVPEAFF
. | few | TRBJ2-7 | TRBV30 | TGTGCCTGGGGGGACAACTCCTACGAGCAGTACTTC | CAWGDNSYEQYF
TRBD1 | . | TRBJ2-2 | TRBV29-1 | TGCAGCGCTACGACAGGGGTTCACACCGGGGAGCTGTTTTTT | CSATTGVHTGELFF
TRBD2 | . | TRBJ2-7 | TRBV5-1 | TGCGCCAGCAGCAATGCGGGGGGGTCGTACGAGCAGTACTTC | CASSNAGGSYEQYF
. | few | TRBJ2-7 | TRBV6-1 | TGTGCCAGCAGGGGGGAAGGAAACTACGAGCAGTACTTC | CASRGEGNYEQYF
. | . | TRBJ2-5 | TRBV15 | TGTGCCACCAGCAACCGAGACCAGACCCAGTACTTC | CATSNRDQTQYF
TRBD2 | . | TRBJ2-2 | TRBV30 | TGTGCCTGGAGTAGCGGGGTGAACACCGGGGAGCTGTTTTTT | CAWSSGVNTGELFF
. | . | TRBJ1-4 | TRBV4-3 | TGCGCCAGCAGCCAAGAGTGGTCCAGGACGAATGAAAAACTGTTTTTT | CASSQEWSRTNEKLFF
TRBD1 | . | TRBJ1-2 | TRBV27 | TGTGCCAGCAGCCCCGGCCTGGACAGGGTGGTTCGTGGCTACACCTTC | CASSPGLDRVVRGYTF
. | . | TRBJ1-1 | TRBV29-1 | TGCAGCGGGAGGGATTTGAGGACGAACACTGAAGCTTTCTTT | CSGRDLRTNTEAFF
TRBD1 | . | TRBJ1-1 | TRBV2 | TGTGCCAGCAGCAACGAGGGGGCCGACACTGAAGCTTTCTTT | CASSNEGADTEAFF